Below, one T cell receptor beta chain is given with its context. The antigen this receptor binds is unknown. Within one base of it there is no much larger clone, and no base qualities were kept. Ophthalmopathy patients had moderately to severely active disease, Clinical Activity Score of at least 3, NOSPECS grade of at least 4, and duration under 3 months. The study excluded patients with uncontrolled infections, other autoimmune diseases, pregnancy or lactation. Diagnoses were based on clinical symptoms, serum thyroxine and TRAb, thyroid ultrasound and orbital computed tomography. PBMCs were isolated from approximately 10 ml of fresh peripheral blood by Ficoll-Paque density gradient centrifugation. Trizol reagent was used to extract total RNA, and RNA quality was then checked on an Agilent 2100 Bioanalyzer. The CDR3 runs 14 amino acids, cysteine and phenylalanine included. Only the CDR3 DNA is retained, 42 bases long and in frame from the first base. V and J are truncated by 5 bases and 1 base respectively, leaving an intervening sequence of 10 bases. In the germline V gene, CDR1 corresponds to MNHNS and CDR2 to SASEGT.

This record comes from a study of T cells in Graves' hyperthyroidism and ophthalmopathy (dated by TCRdb to the late 2010s). For the wider study: Peripheral blood was collected at initial diagnosis, before any treatment. An independent validation cohort of fewer than 20 hyperthyroidism patients and 15 or so patients who later progressed to ophthalmopathy tested prospective prediction of ophthalmopathy. Once sampling was done, hyperthyroidism patients were given methimazole at a starting dose of 30 mg daily, whereas ophthalmopathy patients were given high-dose intravenous methylprednisolone. The approximately 95 discovery patients were divided at random into training and test sets in a 7:3 ratio. To identify distinguishing TCR V-J signatures, a discovery cohort of around 100 patients was used, comprising 43 with Graves' ophthalmopathy and approximately 58 with stable Graves' hyperthyroidism. Thyroid tissue and blood T-cell repertoires from more than five Graves' hyperthyroidism patients were also compared in the study. The paper describes TCR Vbeta CDR3 sequencing of around 130 peripheral blood samples, made up of under 50 ophthalmopathy patients, more than 70 hyperthyroidism patients and 17 progressor patients.

General conclusions and limits of the study: Blood samples also contained most of the expanded thyroid clonotypes (frequency above 0.001), which suggests that blood repertoires may reflect thyroid immune responses. In cross-validation, a model built on a 13 V-J signature told ophthalmopathy apart from stable hyperthyroidism with under 90% sensitivity and about 81% specificity, and in testing the same model reached 80%/75%. No statistical method was used to set the sample size in advance, and investigators knew the group allocation. In validation, progression to ophthalmopathy was predicted by the model with 70.59% sensitivity and 72% to 85% specificity, a median of 6.5 months before onset.

The TCR beta CDR3 regions were amplified from the RNA transcripts. The first round of RT-PCR for the TCR CDR3 was performed with the HTBI primer set and the Qiagen OneStep RT-PCR kit. Libraries were constructed in a second round of multiplex PCR, after which size selection and purification were carried out. The libraries were sequenced on an Illumina HiSeq2000 using paired-end 100 bp reads. The paper's processing steps were these. Raw data were processed with SOAPnuke, discarding reads with adapters, uncalled bases, mean Phred below 15, or no exact constant-primer or identifier match. High-quality paired reads were merged using COPE v1.2.5, and each unique nucleotide sequence was defined as a clonotype. Clonotypes were aligned to IMGT TRBV, TRBD and TRBJ reference segments using MiTCR v1.1. The analysis was restricted to V-J combinations with a frequency above 0.0001, which together covered 99.2% of the repertoires. A TCS score was defined as the ratio of F50 (clonal expansion) to E x V (chaos), with BLOSUM62-based TCRdist applied between CDR3 peptides within each V-J. Welch's t-statistics and random forest reduced roughly 500 V-J features to around 14, which were used in a naive Bayes classifier (R e1071). Using fastp at Q25 and MiXCR, TCRdb reprocessed the public reads and kept productive beta chains. Rows matching on CDR3 protein sequence are summarized as one entry with the most common DNA and genes. The V and J calls were determined by TCRdb, not by the authors. Within this sample are some 370,000 distinct CDR3 sequences, with about 14% of them counted one time only. The leading ten clones occupy over 25% of the sample.

The V and J segments used are TRBV6-1 and TRBJ2-3, and perhaps TRBD2 as D gene, on 5 matching bases. The TCR comes from a middle-aged man with Graves' ophthalmopathy. Sequencing was performed on blood. The DNA is as follows: TGTGCCAGCAGTCCGTGGCGGGGCACAGATACGCAGTATTTT. Its protein reads: CASSPWRGTDTQYF.